The rows below give T cell receptor beta chains drawn from one sample of a study of metastatic and nonmetastatic thyroid tumors. TCRdb used MiXCR to call clones anew from the PCR reads. The table shows about 43,000 clones, with 24% occurring only once. The sample consisted of tumor tissue. The origin of the receptors is a female donor with papillary thyroid cancer or a benign thyroid nodule (not recorded which). Some clones in this sample may be carry-over from other donors' samples. CDR3s include the opening cysteine and the closing phenylalanine or tryptophan. D genes are given only for firm matches. Part of the rows lack a size; the others show once, few, many or a class for expanded clones.

d_call: TRBD1; v_call: TRBV12-3/TRBV12-4; clone_size: many; j_call: TRBJ2-5; cdr3_nt: TGTGCCAGCAGCCAGGGACAGGGGGCGAGGGAGACCCAGTACTTC; cdr3_aa: CASSQGQGARETQYF
d_call: TRBD1; v_call: TRBV11-3; clone_size: .; j_call: TRBJ2-7; cdr3_nt: TGTGCCAGCAGCCCCGGACAGGGGTTCGACGAGCAGTACTTC; cdr3_aa: CASSPGQGFDEQYF
d_call: TRBD2; v_call: TRBV4-2; clone_size: many; j_call: TRBJ2-5; cdr3_nt: TGTGCCAGCAGCCAACGACTAGCGGGGGGTCGATGGGAGACCCAGTACTTC; cdr3_aa: CASSQRLAGGRWETQYF
d_call: .; v_call: TRBV20-1; clone_size: once; j_call: TRBJ2-1; cdr3_nt: TGCAGTGCTAGAGCTTCGCCGCCCTACAATGAGCAGTTCTTC; cdr3_aa: CSARASPPYNEQFF
d_call: .; v_call: TRBV28; clone_size: few; j_call: TRBJ2-3; cdr3_nt: TGTGCCAGCAGTTGGGGGGTGAGGACCGGGGTAGATACGCAGTATTTT; cdr3_aa: CASSWGVRTGVDTQYF
d_call: .; v_call: TRBV27; clone_size: few; j_call: TRBJ2-7; cdr3_nt: TGTGCCAGCAGTCCCGGGGCAGGTACGATCTCCTACGAGCAGTACTTC; cdr3_aa: CASSPGAGTISYEQYF
d_call: .; v_call: TRBV6-1; clone_size: many; j_call: TRBJ2-5; cdr3_nt: TGTGCCAGCAGTACCCCGTACCAAGAGACCCAGTACTTC; cdr3_aa: CASSTPYQETQYF
d_call: .; v_call: TRBV6-6; clone_size: .; j_call: TRBJ1-1; cdr3_nt: TGTGCCAGCAGTTCTCATCCTTGGGGGGGCTTGAACACTGAAGCTTTCTTT; cdr3_aa: CASSSHPWGGLNTEAFF
d_call: .; v_call: TRBV27; clone_size: .; j_call: TRBJ1-2; cdr3_nt: TGTGCCAGCAGTCCTCCTGGGAGGGATAACTATGGCTACACCTTC; cdr3_aa: CASSPPGRDNYGYTF
d_call: TRBD2; v_call: TRBV18; clone_size: many; j_call: TRBJ2-2; cdr3_nt: TGTGCCAGCTCACCACCGGGAGGGCCCGGGGAGCTGTTTTTT; cdr3_aa: CASSPPGGPGELFF
d_call: TRBD2; v_call: TRBV20-1; clone_size: few; j_call: TRBJ2-3; cdr3_nt: TGCAGTGCTAGGGGACTAGCGGGGGTGGGTCAGGATACGCAGTATTTT; cdr3_aa: CSARGLAGVGQDTQYF
d_call: .; v_call: TRBV12-3/TRBV12-4; clone_size: few; j_call: TRBJ1-2; cdr3_nt: TGTGCCAGCATGCTGGGGAGCCTCTATGGCTACACCTTC; cdr3_aa: CASMLGSLYGYTF
d_call: TRBD1; v_call: TRBV12-3/TRBV12-4; clone_size: .; j_call: TRBJ2-2; cdr3_nt: TGTGCCAGCAGTTCATACGACAGGGGCTTCGGTCCTACCGGGGAGCTGTTTTTT; cdr3_aa: CASSSYDRGFGPTGELFF
d_call: .; v_call: TRBV30; clone_size: .; j_call: TRBJ2-5; cdr3_nt: TGTGCCTGGAGACCAGGTGGACCGTACGGGAGACTTGAGACCCAGTACTTC; cdr3_aa: CAWRPGGPYGRLETQYF
d_call: .; v_call: TRBV28; clone_size: .; j_call: TRBJ1-1; cdr3_nt: TGTGCCAGCCTGACTGGGAACAGTGAAGCTTTCTTT; cdr3_aa: CASLTGNSEAFF
d_call: .; v_call: TRBV4-1; clone_size: .; j_call: TRBJ2-7; cdr3_nt: TGCGCCAGCAGCCAAGATTCCAGATTCTACGAGCAGTACTTC; cdr3_aa: CASSQDSRFYEQYF
d_call: .; v_call: TRBV6-1; clone_size: many; j_call: TRBJ1-5; cdr3_nt: TGTGCCAGCAGTTTTCATGTAGGGTTTGATAGCAATCAGCCCCAGCATTTT; cdr3_aa: CASSFHVGFDSNQPQHF
d_call: .; v_call: TRBV20-1; clone_size: few; j_call: TRBJ1-6; cdr3_nt: TGCAGTGCTCCCCCCATAGGGCTCAGCTCCTATAATTCACCCCTCCACTTT; cdr3_aa: CSAPPIGLSSYNSPLHF
d_call: TRBD1; v_call: TRBV20-1; clone_size: .; j_call: TRBJ2-7; cdr3_nt: TGCAGTGCTTCACGCACAGGGGACCGGTACGAGAAGTACTTC; cdr3_aa: CSASRTGDRYEKYF
d_call: .; v_call: TRBV7-2; clone_size: medium-sized; j_call: TRBJ1-3; cdr3_nt: TGTGCCAGCAGTCTAGTGTTAGGGCTGGCAAACACCATATATTTT; cdr3_aa: CASSLVLGLANTIYF
d_call: .; v_call: TRBV6-2/TRBV6-3; clone_size: few; j_call: TRBJ2-1; cdr3_nt: TGTGCCAACAGTTACTACGGGGCGGGGGCCGCGAATGAGCGGTTCTTC; cdr3_aa: CANSYYGAGAANERFF
d_call: .; v_call: TRBV12-3/TRBV12-4; clone_size: many; j_call: TRBJ2-1; cdr3_nt: TGTGCCAGCAGACCGAGACGAGACTCCTACAATGAGCAGTTCTTC; cdr3_aa: CASRPRRDSYNEQFF
d_call: .; v_call: TRBV5-6; clone_size: .; j_call: TRBJ2-7; cdr3_nt: TGTGCCAGCAGTTGGTCGGAGGGGAGGACCTACGAGCAGTACTTC; cdr3_aa: CASSWSEGRTYEQYF